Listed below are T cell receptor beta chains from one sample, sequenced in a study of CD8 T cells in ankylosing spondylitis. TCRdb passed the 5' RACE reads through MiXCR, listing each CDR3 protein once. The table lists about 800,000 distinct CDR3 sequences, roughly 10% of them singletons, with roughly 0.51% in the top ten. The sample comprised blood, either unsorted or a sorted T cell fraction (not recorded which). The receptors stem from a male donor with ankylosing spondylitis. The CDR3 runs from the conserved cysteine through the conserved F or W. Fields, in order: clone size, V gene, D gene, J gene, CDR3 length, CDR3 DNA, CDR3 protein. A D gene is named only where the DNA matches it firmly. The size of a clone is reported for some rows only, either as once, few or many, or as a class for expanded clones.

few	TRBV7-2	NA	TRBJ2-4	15	TGTGCCAGCAGCTTAGCGGAGGGAATTTGGGACATTCAGTACTTC	CASSLAEGIWDIQYF
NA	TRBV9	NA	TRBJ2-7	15	TGTGCCAGCAGCTCGGAGGTGGGTAGCTCCTACGAGCAGTACTTC	CASSSEVGSSYEQYF
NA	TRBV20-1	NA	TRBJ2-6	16	TGCAGTGCTAGAGCTCCAAGGGCCTCCGGGGCCAACGTCCTGACTTTC	CSARAPRASGANVLTF
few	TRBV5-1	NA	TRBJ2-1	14	TGCGCCAGCAGGCGCGGGGCCTTAGACAATGAGCAGTTCTTC	CASRRGALDNEQFF
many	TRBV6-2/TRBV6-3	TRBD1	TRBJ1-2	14	TGTGCCAGCAGCCGACGGGACAGGCCCTATGGCTACACCTTC	CASSRRDRPYGYTF
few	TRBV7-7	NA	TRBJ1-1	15	TGTGCTAGCAGCCCCTTGAGCGCGGGGGAAACTGAAGCTTTCTTT	CASSPLSAGETEAFF
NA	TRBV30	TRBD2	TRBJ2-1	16	TGTGCCTGGAGTGTACTTGGGACTAGCGGGACCCATGAGCAGTTCTTC	CAWSVLGTSGTHEQFF
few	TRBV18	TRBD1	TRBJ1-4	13	TGTGCCAGCTCACAGGGGGCGGTTGAAAAACTGTTTTTT	CASSQGAVEKLFF
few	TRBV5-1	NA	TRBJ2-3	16	TGCGCCAGCAGCCTGATTTGGGGTCGTGCAACAGATACGCAGTATTTT	CASSLIWGRATDTQYF
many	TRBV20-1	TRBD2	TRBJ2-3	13	TGCAGTGCACGGACTAGCGGGAAGGATACGCAGTATTTT	CSARTSGKDTQYF
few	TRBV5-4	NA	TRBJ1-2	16	TGTGCCAGCAGCTTGTCCGGGGCTCTCGCTAACTATGGCTACACCTTC	CASSLSGALANYGYTF
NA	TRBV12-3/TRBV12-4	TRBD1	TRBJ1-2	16	TGTGCCAGCAGTTGGCCAGCGGGGACAGGCTACTATGGCTACACCTTC	CASSWPAGTGYYGYTF
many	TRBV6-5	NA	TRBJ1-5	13	TGTGCCAGCAGTTACGGCCCCGACGTACCCCAGCATTTT	CASSYGPDVPQHF
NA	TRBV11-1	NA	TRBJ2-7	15	TGTGCCAGCAGCGGAACAGGTCAGCCTCTCGATGAGCAGTACTTC	CASSGTGQPLDEQYF
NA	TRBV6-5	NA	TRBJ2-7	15	TGTGCCAGCAGTTACCTTTTCGGACATTCCTACGAGCAGTACTTC	CASSYLFGHSYEQYF
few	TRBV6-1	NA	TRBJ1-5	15	TGTGCCAGCACCTGGGGTGGGGGGCCAGAACAGCCCCAGCATTTT	CASTWGGGPEQPQHF
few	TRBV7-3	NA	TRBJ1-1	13	TGTGCCAGCAGTTCAGGGTTGGGGACTGAAGCTTTCTTT	CASSSGLGTEAFF
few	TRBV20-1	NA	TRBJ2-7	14	TGCAGTGCCGTTAGCGGCACCAGCTCCTACGAGCAGTACTTC	CSAVSGTSSYEQYF
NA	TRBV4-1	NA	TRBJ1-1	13	TGCGCCAGCAGCCGGGAGAAGAACACTGAAGCTTTCTTT	CASSREKNTEAFF
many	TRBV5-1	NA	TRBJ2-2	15	TGCGCCAGCAGCTTGATTGAGAGAAACACCGGGGAGCTGTTTTTT	CASSLIERNTGELFF
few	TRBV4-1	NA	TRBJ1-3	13	TGCGCCAGCAGCCAAGTTCGGGGAAACACCATATATTTT	CASSQVRGNTIYF
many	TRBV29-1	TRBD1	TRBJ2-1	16	TGCAGCGTTTCCGGGACAGGGGATAGCGGGGACGATGAGCAGTTCTTC	CSVSGTGDSGDDEQFF
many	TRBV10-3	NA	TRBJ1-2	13	TGTGCCATCAGTGAGAAGGGAGACTATGGCTACACCTTC	CAISEKGDYGYTF
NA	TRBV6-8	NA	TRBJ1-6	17	TGTGCCAGCAGCCCGAGACTCCTCAGGGATCGAGATTCACCCCTCCACTTT	CASSPRLLRDRDSPLHF
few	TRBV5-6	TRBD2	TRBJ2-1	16	TGTGCCAGCAGCTCAAGCGGGGGGGTCTCCTACAATGAGCAGTTCTTC	CASSSSGGVSYNEQFF
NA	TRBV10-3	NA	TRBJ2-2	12	TGTGCCACGGGGCGCAACACCGGGGAGCTGTTTTTT	CATGRNTGELFF
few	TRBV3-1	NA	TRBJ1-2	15	TGTGCCAGCACCAAGACTTCCGACAGCCTGGGGGGCTACACCTTC	CASTKTSDSLGGYTF
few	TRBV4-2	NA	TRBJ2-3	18	TGTGCCAGCAGCCAAGAAGGGTTAGCGGACATACACACAGATACGCAGTATTTT	CASSQEGLADIHTDTQYF
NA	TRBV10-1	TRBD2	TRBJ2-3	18	TGCGCCAGCAGTGAGACAAGACTAGCGGGAGGGCCTACAGATACGCAGTATTTT	CASSETRLAGGPTDTQYF
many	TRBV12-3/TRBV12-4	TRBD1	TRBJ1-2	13	TGTGCCAGCAGTCGGGACAGGGTGTATGGCTACACCTTC	CASSRDRVYGYTF
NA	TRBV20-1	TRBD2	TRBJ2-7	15	TGCAGTGCCACCTCGCTAGCGGGGGTACCCTACGAGCAGTACTTC	CSATSLAGVPYEQYF
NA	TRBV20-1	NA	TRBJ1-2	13	TGCAGTGCTAGAGGACAATCTAACTATGGCTACACCTTC	CSARGQSNYGYTF
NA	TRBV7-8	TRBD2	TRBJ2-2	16	TGTGCCAGCAGCTTAACTAGCGGGAGGGCCTCCGGGGAGCTGTTTTTT	CASSLTSGRASGELFF
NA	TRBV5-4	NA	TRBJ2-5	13	TGTGCCAGCAGCACCCAGGTAGGGGAGACCCAGTACTTC	CASSTQVGETQYF
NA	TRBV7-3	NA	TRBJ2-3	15	TGTGCCAGCAGTCGAAGAGACGGAGCCACAGATACGCAGTATTTT	CASSRRDGATDTQYF
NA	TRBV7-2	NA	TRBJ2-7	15	TGTGCCAGCAGCTTAGAGGCAGGGCTATCCTACGAGCAGTACTTC	CASSLEAGLSYEQYF
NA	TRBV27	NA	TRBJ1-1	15	TGTGCCAGCAGTCCCGGGATCCATAAAAGGACTGAAGCTTTCTTT	CASSPGIHKRTEAFF
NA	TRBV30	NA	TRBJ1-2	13	TGTGCCTGGAGAGGGACACCAAACTATGGCTACACCTTC	CAWRGTPNYGYTF
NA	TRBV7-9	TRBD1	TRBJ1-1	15	TGTGCCAGCAGCCCCGGCGGACAGGGAGGCACTGAAGCTTTCTTT	CASSPGGQGGTEAFF
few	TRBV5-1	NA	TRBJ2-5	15	TGCGCCAGCCGTTCCACCGGGAGTACGGGAGAGACCCAGTACTTC	CASRSTGSTGETQYF
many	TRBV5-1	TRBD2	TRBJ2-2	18	TGCGCCAGCAGCTTGTTAACCCTAGCGGGAGGTGACACCGGGGAGCTGTTTTTT	CASSLLTLAGGDTGELFF
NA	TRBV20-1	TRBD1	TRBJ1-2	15	TGCAGTGCTAACAAGGCCGGGACAGGGGTATATGGCTACACCTTC	CSANKAGTGVYGYTF
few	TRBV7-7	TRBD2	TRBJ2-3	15	TGTGCTAGCAGCTCGGGGCTAGCGGGAGAGAATACGCAGTATTTT	CASSSGLAGENTQYF
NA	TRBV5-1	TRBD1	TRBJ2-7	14	TGCGCCAGTCGACCGGGGACAGGGTATTCCGAGCAGTACTTC	CASRPGTGYSEQYF
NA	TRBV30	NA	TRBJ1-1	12	TGTGCCTGGAGTAATATGAACACTGAAGCTTTCTTT	CAWSNMNTEAFF
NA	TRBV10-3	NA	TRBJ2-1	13	TGTGCCAGCCGGGGACAATGGCGAAATGAGCAGTTCTTC	CASRGQWRNEQFF
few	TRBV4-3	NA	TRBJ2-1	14	TGCGCCAGCAGCCAAGATTCCTTTTCGGGTGAGCAGTTCTTC	CASSQDSFSGEQFF
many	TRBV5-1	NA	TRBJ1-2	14	TGCGCCAGCAGCTTGGGGGTGGACCGCCAGGGCTACACCTTC	CASSLGVDRQGYTF
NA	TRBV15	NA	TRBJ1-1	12	TGTGCCACCAGCAGAATCGAAAGAGAAGCTTTCTTT	CATSRIEREAFF
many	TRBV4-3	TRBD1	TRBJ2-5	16	TGCGCCAGCAGCCAAGTGGCGGGACAGGGACAAGAGACCCAGTACTTC	CASSQVAGQGQETQYF
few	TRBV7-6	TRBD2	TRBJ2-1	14	TGTGCCAGCAGGAACAGGGTCGGGGGGGATGAGCAGTTCTTC	CASRNRVGGDEQFF
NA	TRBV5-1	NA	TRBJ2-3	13	TGCGCCAGCAGCGCACTTGCTTCGAATACGCAGTATTTT	CASSALASNTQYF
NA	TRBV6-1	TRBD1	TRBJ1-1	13	TGTGCCAGCAGAGGGGGCGCGGACACTGAAGCTTTCTTT	CASRGGADTEAFF